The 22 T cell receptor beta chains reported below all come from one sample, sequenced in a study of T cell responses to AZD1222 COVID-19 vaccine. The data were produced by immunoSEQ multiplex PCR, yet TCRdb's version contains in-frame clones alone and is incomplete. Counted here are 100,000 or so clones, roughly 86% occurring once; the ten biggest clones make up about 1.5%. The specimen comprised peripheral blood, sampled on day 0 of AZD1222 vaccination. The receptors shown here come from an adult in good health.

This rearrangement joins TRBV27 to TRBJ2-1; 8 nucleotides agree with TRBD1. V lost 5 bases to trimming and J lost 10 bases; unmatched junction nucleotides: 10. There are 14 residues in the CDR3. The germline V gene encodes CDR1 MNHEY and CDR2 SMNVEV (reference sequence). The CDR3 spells CASSQPPGQGEQFF. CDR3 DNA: TGTGCCAGCAGTCAACCCCCAGGACAGGGCGAGCAGTTCTTC.

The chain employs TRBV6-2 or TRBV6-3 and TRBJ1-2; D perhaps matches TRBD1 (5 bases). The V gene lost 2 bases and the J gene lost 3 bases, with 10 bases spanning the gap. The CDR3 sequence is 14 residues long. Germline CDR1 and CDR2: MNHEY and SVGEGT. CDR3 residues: CASSYGTGYYGYTF. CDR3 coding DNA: TGTGCCAGCAGTTACGGGACGGGATACTATGGCTACACCTTC.

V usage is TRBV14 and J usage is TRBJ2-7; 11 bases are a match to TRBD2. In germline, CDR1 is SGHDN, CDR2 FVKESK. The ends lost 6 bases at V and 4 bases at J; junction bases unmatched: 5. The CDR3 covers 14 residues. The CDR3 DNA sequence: TGTGCCAGCAGGCTAGCGGGAGGTCCTTACGAGCAGTACTTC. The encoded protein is CASRLAGGPYEQYF.

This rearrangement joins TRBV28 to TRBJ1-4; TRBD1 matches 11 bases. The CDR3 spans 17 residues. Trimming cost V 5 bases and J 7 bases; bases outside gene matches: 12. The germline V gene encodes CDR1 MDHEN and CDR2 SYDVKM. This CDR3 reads CASSLPGQGAVGEKLFF. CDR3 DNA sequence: TGTGCCAGCAGTCTGCCCGGACAGGGGGCAGTTGGTGAAAAACTGTTTTTT.

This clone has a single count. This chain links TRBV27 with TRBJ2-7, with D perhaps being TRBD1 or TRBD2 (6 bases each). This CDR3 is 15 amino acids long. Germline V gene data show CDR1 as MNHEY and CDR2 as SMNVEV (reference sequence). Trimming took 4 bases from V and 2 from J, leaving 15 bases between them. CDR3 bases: TGTGCCAGCAGTTCCCCCGGGGGCCCCACCTACGAGCAGTACTTC. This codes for CASSSPGGPTYEQYF.

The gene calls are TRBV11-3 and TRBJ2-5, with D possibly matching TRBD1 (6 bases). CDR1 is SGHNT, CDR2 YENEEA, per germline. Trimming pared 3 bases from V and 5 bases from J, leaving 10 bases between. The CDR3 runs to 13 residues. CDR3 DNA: TGTGCCAGCAGCTTCAGGGGCGGGGAGACCCAGTACTTC. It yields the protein CASSFRGGETQYF.

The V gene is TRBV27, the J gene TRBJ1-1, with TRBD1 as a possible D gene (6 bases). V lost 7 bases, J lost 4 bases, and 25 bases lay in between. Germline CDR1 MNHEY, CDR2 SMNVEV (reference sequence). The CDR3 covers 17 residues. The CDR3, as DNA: TGTGCCAGCACCACATTTACAGGGAATCAAGGGAGCACTGAAGCTTTCTTT. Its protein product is CASTTFTGNQGSTEAFF.

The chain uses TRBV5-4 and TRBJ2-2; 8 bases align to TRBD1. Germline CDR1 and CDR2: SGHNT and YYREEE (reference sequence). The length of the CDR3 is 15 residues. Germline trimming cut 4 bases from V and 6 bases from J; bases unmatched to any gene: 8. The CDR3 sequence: CASSRETGAPGELFF. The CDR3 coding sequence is TGTGCCAGCAGCCGGGAGACAGGGGCCCCCGGGGAGCTGTTTTTT.

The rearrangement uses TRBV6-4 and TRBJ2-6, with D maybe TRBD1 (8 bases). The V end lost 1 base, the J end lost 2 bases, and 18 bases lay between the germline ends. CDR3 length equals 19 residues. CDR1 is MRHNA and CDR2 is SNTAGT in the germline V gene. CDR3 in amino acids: CASSDWNRGGIPGANVLTF. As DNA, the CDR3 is TGTGCCAGCAGTGACTGGAACAGGGGGGGGATCCCTGGGGCCAACGTCCTGACTTTC.

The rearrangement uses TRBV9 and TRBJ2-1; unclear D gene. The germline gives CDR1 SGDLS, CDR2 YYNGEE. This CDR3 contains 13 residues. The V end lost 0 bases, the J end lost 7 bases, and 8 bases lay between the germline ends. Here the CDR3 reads CASSVEGFNEQFF. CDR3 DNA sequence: TGTGCCAGCAGCGTAGAAGGGTTTAATGAGCAGTTCTTC.

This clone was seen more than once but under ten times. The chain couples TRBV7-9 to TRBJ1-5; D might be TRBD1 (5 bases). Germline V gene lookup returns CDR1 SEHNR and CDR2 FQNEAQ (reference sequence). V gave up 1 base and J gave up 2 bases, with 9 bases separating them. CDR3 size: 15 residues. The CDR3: CASSLGDVRNQPQHF. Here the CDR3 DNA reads TGTGCCAGCAGCTTAGGGGACGTACGCAATCAGCCCCAGCATTTT.

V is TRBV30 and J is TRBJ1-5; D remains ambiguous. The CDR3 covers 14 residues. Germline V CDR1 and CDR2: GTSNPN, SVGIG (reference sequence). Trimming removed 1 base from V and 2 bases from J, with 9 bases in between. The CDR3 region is CAWSAGIGNQPQHF. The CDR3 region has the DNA TGTGCCTGGAGTGCCGGGATCGGCAATCAGCCCCAGCATTTT.

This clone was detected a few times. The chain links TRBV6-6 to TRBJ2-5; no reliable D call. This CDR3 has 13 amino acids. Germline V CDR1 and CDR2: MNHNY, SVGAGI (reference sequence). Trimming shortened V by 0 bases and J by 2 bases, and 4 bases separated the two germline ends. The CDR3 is CASSYSGQETQYF. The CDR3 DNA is TGTGCCAGCAGTTACTCTGGGCAAGAGACCCAGTACTTC.

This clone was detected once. The CDR3 reads CASGRQGNTGELFF. CDR3 sequence (DNA): TGTGCTAGTGGTCGACAGGGAAACACCGGGGAGCTGTTTTTT. This chain uses TRBV12-5 with TRBJ2-2; 7 bases line up with TRBD1. Losses at the gene ends were 5 bases for V and 2 bases for J; bases not matched to a gene: 2. The germline V gene has CDR1 LGHNT and CDR2 FRNRAP. The CDR3 contains 14 residues. The variable domain in full, with the rest retrieved from reference TRBV12-5 and TRBJ2-2, is DARVTQTPRHKVTEMGQEVTMRCQPILGHNTVFWYRQTMMQGLELLAYFRNRAPLDDSGMPKDRFSAEMPDATLATLKIQPSEPRDSAVYFCASGRQGNTGELFFGEGSRLTVL.

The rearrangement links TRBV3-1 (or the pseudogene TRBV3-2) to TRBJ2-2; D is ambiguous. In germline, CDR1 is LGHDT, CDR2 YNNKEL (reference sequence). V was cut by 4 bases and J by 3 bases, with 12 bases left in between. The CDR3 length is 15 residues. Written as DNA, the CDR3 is TGTGCCAGCAGCCGGCAGGCATTGGACACCGGGGAGCTGTTTTTT. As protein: CASSRQALDTGELFF.

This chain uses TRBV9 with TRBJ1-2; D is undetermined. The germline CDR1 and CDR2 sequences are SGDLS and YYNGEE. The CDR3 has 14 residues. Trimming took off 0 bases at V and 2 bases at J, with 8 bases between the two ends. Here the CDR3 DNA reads TGTGCCAGCAGCGTAGGACACGGGAACTATGGCTACACCTTC. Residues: CASSVGHGNYGYTF.

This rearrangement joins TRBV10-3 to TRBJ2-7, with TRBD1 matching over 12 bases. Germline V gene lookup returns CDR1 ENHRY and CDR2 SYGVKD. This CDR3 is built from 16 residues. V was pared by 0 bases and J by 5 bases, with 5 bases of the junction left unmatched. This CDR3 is CAISESRGTGGHEQYF. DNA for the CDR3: TGTGCCATCAGTGAGTCGAGGGGGACAGGGGGCCACGAGCAGTACTTC.

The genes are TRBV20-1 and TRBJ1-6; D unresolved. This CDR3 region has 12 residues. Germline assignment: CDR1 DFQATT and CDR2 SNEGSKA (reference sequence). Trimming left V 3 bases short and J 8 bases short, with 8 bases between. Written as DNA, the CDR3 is TGCAGTGCTAGTACGAGGGATTCACCCCTCCACTTT. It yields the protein CSASTRDSPLHF.

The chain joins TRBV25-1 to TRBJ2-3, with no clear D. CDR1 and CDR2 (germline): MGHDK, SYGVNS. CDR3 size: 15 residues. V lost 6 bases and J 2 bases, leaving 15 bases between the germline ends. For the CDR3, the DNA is TGTGCCAGCAGGGAAACGGGCTCCCTCACAGATACGCAGTATTTT. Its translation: CASRETGSLTDTQYF.

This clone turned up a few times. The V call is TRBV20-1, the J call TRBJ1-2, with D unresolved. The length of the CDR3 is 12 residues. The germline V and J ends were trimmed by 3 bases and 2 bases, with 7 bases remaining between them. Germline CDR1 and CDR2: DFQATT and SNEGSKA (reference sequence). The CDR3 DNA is TGCAGTGCTAGTACCCAGAACTATGGCTACACCTTC. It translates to CSASTQNYGYTF.

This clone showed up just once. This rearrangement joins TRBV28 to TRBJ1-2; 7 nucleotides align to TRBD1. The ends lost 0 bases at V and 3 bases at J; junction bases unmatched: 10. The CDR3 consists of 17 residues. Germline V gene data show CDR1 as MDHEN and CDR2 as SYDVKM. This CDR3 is CASSLWALDRDDYGYTF. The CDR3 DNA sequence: TGTGCCAGCAGTTTATGGGCCCTCGACAGGGATGACTATGGCTACACCTTC.

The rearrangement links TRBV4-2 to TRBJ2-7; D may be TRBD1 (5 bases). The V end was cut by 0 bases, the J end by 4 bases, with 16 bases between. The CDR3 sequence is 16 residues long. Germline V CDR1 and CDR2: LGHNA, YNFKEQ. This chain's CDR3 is CASSQDRRGAGYEQYF. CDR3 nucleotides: TGTGCCAGCAGCCAAGATCGTAGGGGCGCAGGGTACGAGCAGTACTTC.